One T cell receptor beta chain is described in this entry. The CDR3 loop spans 18 amino acids. Germline CDR1 is DFQATT and CDR2 is SNEGSKA (reference sequence). V lost 3 bases and J 2 bases, leaving 23 bases between the germline ends. TCRdb analysed the RT-PCR reads with MiXCR anew, one entry per CDR3 protein. The sample records around 700,000 distinct CDR3 sequences, 14% being singletons. The chain employs TRBV20-1 and TRBJ2-1; a possible D gene is TRBD2 (6 bases). This TCR was sampled from a female donor in good health, serving as a healthy control. The sample consisted of memory CD4+ T cells from blood. CDR3 amino acids: CSASRLRREQEAYNEQFF. DNA for the CDR3: TGCAGTGCTAGTCGCTTAAGGAGGGAACAGGAGGCCTACAATGAGCAGTTCTTC.